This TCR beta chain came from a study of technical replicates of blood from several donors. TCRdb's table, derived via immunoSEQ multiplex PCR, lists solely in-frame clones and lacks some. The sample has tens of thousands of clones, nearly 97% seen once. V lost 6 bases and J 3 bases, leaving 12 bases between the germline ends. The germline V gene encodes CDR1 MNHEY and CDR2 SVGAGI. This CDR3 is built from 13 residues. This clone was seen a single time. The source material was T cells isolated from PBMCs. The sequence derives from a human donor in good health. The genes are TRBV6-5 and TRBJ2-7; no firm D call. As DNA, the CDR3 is TGTGCCAGCAGAGATATACCCTACTACGAGCAGTACTTC. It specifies CASRDIPYYEQYF.